These 22 T cell receptor beta chains originate from one sample sequenced in a study of blood T cell repertoires in COVID-19. The repertoire was sequenced with immunoSEQ multiplex PCR; TCRdb's copy has only in-frame clones and lacks some. The table lists fewer than 250,000 clones, approximately 87% of them singletons. The sample taken for sequencing was peripheral blood. The receptors were sampled from a woman aged 45 to 65 with acute or convalescent COVID-19.

V and J are TRBV3-1 (or the pseudogene TRBV3-2) and TRBJ1-5; the D is unclear. The CDR3 loop spans 16 amino acids. The ends were cut back, 1 base at V and 2 bases at J, with 12 bases in the middle. Germline V CDR1 and CDR2: LGHDT, YNNKEL (reference sequence). This CDR3 is CASSQGGATGNQPQHF. Written as DNA, the CDR3 is TGTGCCAGCAGCCAAGGCGGAGCCACGGGCAATCAGCCCCAGCATTTT.

This rearrangement joins TRBV27 to TRBJ1-2, with D possibly being TRBD1 (6 bases). From germline, CDR1 is MNHEY and CDR2 SMNVEV (reference sequence). The CDR3 is made up of 12 amino acids. Trimming pared 6 bases from V and 5 bases from J, leaving 10 bases between. The CDR3 protein is CASSRQGYGYTF. The DNA of the CDR3 is TGTGCCAGCAGCCGGCAGGGGTATGGCTACACCTTC.

This chain joins TRBV5-1 and TRBJ2-7; TRBD2 matches at 15 bases. The CDR3 sequence is 18 residues long. V dropped 4 bases and J dropped 2; count of bases not matched to a gene: 10. Germline values: CDR1 SGHRS, CDR2 YFSETQ. CDR3 coding DNA: TGCGCCAGCAGCACCTCCGGGACTAGCGGGAGGTGGACCTACGAGCAGTACTTC. Protein product: CASSTSGTSGRWTYEQYF.

J is TRBJ2-7 and V is TRBV19; TRBD1 matches at 7 bases. The trim removed 3 bases at V and 1 base at J, leaving 6 bases unmatched. The germline gives CDR1 LNHDA, CDR2 SQIVND (reference sequence). CDR3 length: 15 amino acids. Written as DNA, the CDR3 is TGTGCCAGTAGTATGCTGGCAGGGGGTTCCTACGAGCAGTACTTC. Protein sequence: CASSMLAGGSYEQYF.

This chain joins TRBV11-2 and TRBJ2-7; 7 bases match TRBD2. This CDR3 has 14 amino acids. The germline gives CDR1 SGHAT, CDR2 FQNNGV. With V trimmed by 1 base and J by 5 bases, 5 bases remained unmatched. Written as DNA, the CDR3 is TGTGCCAGCAGCTTAGGGGGAGGGTTGGACGAGCAGTACTTC. It translates to CASSLGGGLDEQYF.

J is TRBJ2-7 and V is TRBV11-3; D is unresolved. The germline V gene encodes CDR1 SGHNT and CDR2 YENEEA. The germline V and J ends were trimmed by 4 bases and 6 bases, with 13 bases remaining between them. The CDR3 extends over 13 amino acids. CDR3 region: CASSWRGLTEQYF. In nucleotides, the CDR3 is TGTGCCAGCAGCTGGAGAGGCCTCACCGAGCAGTACTTC.

In regard to this clone: A junction end diverges from the germline sequence, so it may reflect a read error. The chain links TRBV7-2 to TRBJ2-7; TRBD2 matches at 9 bases. The CDR3 extends over 19 amino acids. Per germline, CDR1 SGHTA and CDR2 FQGNSA. CDR3 amino acids: CASSPLAGATWDLSSEQYF. Written as DNA, the CDR3 is TGTGCCAGCAGCCCTTTAGCGGGAGCTACATGGGATCTATCCTCCGAGCAGTACTTC. Full variable domain (remainder filled in from reference TRBV7-2 and TRBJ2-7): GAGVSQSPSNKVTEKGKDVELRCDPISGHTALYWYRQSLGQGLEFLIYFQGNSAPDKSGLPSDRFSAERTGGSVSTLTIQRTQQEDSAVYLCASSPLAGATWDLSSEQYFGPGTRLTVT.

The genes are TRBV11-3 and TRBJ2-3; 9 positions agree with TRBD2. Trimming took 5 bases from V and 1 from J; bases not matched to a gene: 13. The CDR3 consists of 18 residues. CDR1 is SGHNT and CDR2 is YENEEA in the germline V gene. This CDR3 is CASSGGTSFSRGTDTQYF. CDR3 bases: TGTGCCAGCAGCGGGGGGACTAGCTTTTCCCGAGGCACAGATACGCAGTATTTT.

This clone has a single count. V usage is TRBV11-2 and J usage is TRBJ2-6; TRBD1 matches 7 bases. The CDR3 consists of 18 residues. Germline trimming cut 4 bases from V and 2 bases from J; bases unmatched to any gene: 11. Germline V gene data show CDR1 as SGHAT and CDR2 as FQNNGV. Here the CDR3 DNA reads TGTGCCAGCAGCTCAAAACACCGGGACAGTCCTGGGGCCAACGTCCTGACTTTC. Residues: CASSSKHRDSPGANVLTF.

The rearrangement joins TRBV5-1 to TRBJ1-5; TRBD1 matches 9 bases. CDR1 SGHRS and CDR2 YFSETQ come from the germline V gene. Trimming at V came to 4 bases and at J to 6 bases, leaving 2 bases not matched to a gene. CDR3 size: 13 residues. Here the CDR3 DNA reads TGCGCCAGCAGCCGACAGGGGGGTCAGCCCCAGCATTTT. Translated, it gives CASSRQGGQPQHF.

The V and J genes are TRBV6-5 and TRBJ2-1; 8 nucleotides line up with TRBD2. The ends lost 2 bases at V and 7 bases at J; junction bases unmatched: 7. Germline lookup yields CDR1 MNHEY and CDR2 SVGAGI. CDR3 length: 15 amino acids. As DNA, the CDR3 is TGTGCCAGCAGTTACCCCCAGCGGGAGTTGAATGAGCAGTTCTTC. Protein product: CASSYPQRELNEQFF.

The DNA for the CDR3 is TGTGCCAGCAGTGAATGGGGACAGGGGAACGGCTACACCTTC. This encodes CASSEWGQGNGYTF. The genes are TRBV6-1 and TRBJ1-2, with 10 bases matching TRBD1. The CDR3 has 14 amino acids. Germline V lookup: CDR1 MNHNS, CDR2 SASEGT. V dropped 2 bases and J dropped 8; count of bases not matched to a gene: 5.

The chain joins TRBV24-1 to TRBJ2-3, with a tentative D call TRBD1 (6 bases). In germline, CDR1 is KGHDR, CDR2 SFDVKD. This CDR3 contains 16 residues. V lost 4 bases and J lost 4, with 17 bases in between. Here the CDR3 reads CATSDSADSPADTQYF. In DNA form, the CDR3 reads TGTGCCACCAGTGACTCCGCGGACAGTCCCGCAGATACGCAGTATTTT.

The CDR3 DNA sequence: TGTGCCATCAGGGAACGGGGGGCGTCGGACACCATATATTTT. Its protein is CAIRERGASDTIYF. The rearrangement uses TRBV10-3 and TRBJ1-3; D is perhaps TRBD1 (6 bases). V was shortened by 6 bases and J by 8 bases, with 17 bases between the two germline ends. This CDR3 is 14 amino acids long. CDR1 is ENHRY and CDR2 is SYGVKD in the germline V gene.

This sequence joins TRBV19 and TRBJ1-5; D is ambiguous. V lost 2 bases to trimming and J lost 1 base, with 9 bases between them. Germline V lookup: CDR1 LNHDA, CDR2 SQIVND (reference sequence). The CDR3 extends over 15 amino acids. CDR3 loop: CASSILEVSNQPQHF. The CDR3 DNA is TGTGCCAGTAGTATATTGGAGGTGAGCAATCAGCCCCAGCATTTT.

CDR3 amino acids: CASHRTTNEKLFF. DNA for the CDR3: TGTGCCAGCCACAGGACAACTAATGAAAAACTGTTTTTT. The chain combines TRBV25-1 with TRBJ1-4, with D perhaps matching TRBD1 (5 bases). The CDR3 runs 13 residues. The V end was cut by 8 bases, the J end by 0 bases, with 7 bases between. Germline loops: CDR1 MGHDK, CDR2 SYGVNS. The full variable domain, rest sourced from reference TRBV25-1 and TRBJ1-4, is EADIYQTPRYLVIGTGKKITLECSQTMGHDKMYWYQQDPGMELHLIHYSYGVNSTEKGDLSSESTVSRIRTEHFPLTLESARPSHTSQYLCASHRTTNEKLFFGSGTQLSVL.

The chain employs TRBV2 and TRBJ1-2, with D perhaps TRBD1 (5 bases). Germline assignment: CDR1 SNHLY and CDR2 FYNNEI. V was cut by 5 bases and J by 2 bases, with 15 bases left in between. The CDR3 contains 15 residues. The CDR3 nucleotides are TGTGCCAGCAGTCTCCGGGACTACGGAAACTATGGCTACACCTTC. It encodes CASSLRDYGNYGYTF.

The rearrangement links TRBV3-1 (or the pseudogene TRBV3-2) to TRBJ2-7; TRBD1 matches 8 bases. Germline-derived CDR1 and CDR2 are LGHDT and YNNKEL (reference sequence). The CDR3 sequence is 14 residues long. J lost 4 bases, V lost 5 bases, and 7 bases had no gene match. The CDR3 region has the DNA TGTGCCAGCAGCGCAGCCAGGGGGCGATACGAGCAGTACTTC. Its translation: CASSAARGRYEQYF.

CDR3 protein: CASSVDGGGNEQFF. The CDR3 coding sequence is TGTGCCAGCAGCGTAGACGGGGGAGGCAATGAGCAGTTCTTC. The chain joins TRBV9 to TRBJ2-1; a weak D match, TRBD2 (6 bases). Trimming removed 0 bases at V and 6 bases at J, with 10 bases between. The CDR3 covers 14 residues. From germline, CDR1 is SGDLS and CDR2 YYNGEE.

This rearrangement joins TRBV24-1 to TRBJ2-2; 10 nucleotides agree with TRBD2. The CDR3 consists of 16 residues. V shed 7 bases and J 4 bases; nucleotides not matched to a gene: 8. Looked up from germline, CDR1 is KGHDR and CDR2 is SFDVKD. The CDR3 DNA is TGTGCCACCAGCACCTTAGCGGGGGGTTCCACCGGGGAGCTGTTTTTT. Translated, it gives CATSTLAGGSTGELFF.

This clone was counted only a few times. This rearrangement joins TRBV2 to TRBJ1-5, with D possibly being TRBD1 (6 bases). Trimming pared 6 bases from V and 2 bases from J, leaving 11 bases between. Germline V lookup: CDR1 SNHLY, CDR2 FYNNEI. The CDR3 covers 14 residues. The CDR3 loop reads CASRLDSGNQPQHF. In DNA, the CDR3 is TGTGCCAGCAGGCTGGACAGCGGCAATCAGCCCCAGCATTTT.

The chain couples TRBV4-1 to TRBJ2-3, with a possible D match to TRBD2 (6 bases). The CDR3 spans 14 residues. V lost 1 base and J 3 bases, leaving 8 bases between the germline ends. Per germline, CDR1 MGHRA and CDR2 YSYEKL. CDR3 sequence reads: CASSQGAGTDTQYF. Here the CDR3 DNA reads TGCGCCAGCAGCCAAGGGGCGGGAACAGATACGCAGTATTTT.